What follows are 26 T cell receptor beta chains derived from one specimen sequenced in a study of identical twins. From the 5' RACE reads, TCRdb called clonotypes with MiXCR, one entry per CDR3 protein. The sample consists of 500,000 to 700,000 distinct CDR3 sequences, around 7.4% of them appearing once. These data also featured in a second study, about yellow fever vaccine responses in identical twins.

Material: PBMCs. The receptors were gathered from a woman aged 18-30 years in good health.

This clonotype has ten or more counts. The V gene is TRBV5-1, the J gene TRBJ2-7; possible D gene TRBD2, 6 bases. CDR3 length equals 15 residues. Deletions cut 4 bases from V and 5 bases from J, with 19 bases between. Germline CDR1 reads SGHRS; CDR2 reads YFSETQ. Here the CDR3 DNA reads TGCGCCAGCAGCCCGGCGGGGAATTTTCACCACGAGCAGTACTTC. Amino acid sequence: CASSPAGNFHHEQYF.

This clonotype was counted between two and nine times. This chain connects TRBV12-3 or TRBV12-4 to TRBJ2-2, with unresolved D. Trimming stripped 8 bases from V and 0 bases from J, with 13 bases between. This CDR3 region has 15 residues. As DNA, the CDR3 is TGTGCCAGCGGACGAGGACCTACGAACACCGGGGAGCTGTTTTTT. It yields the protein CASGRGPTNTGELFF.

At least ten counts were recorded for this clonotype. The chain is built from TRBV5-1 and TRBJ2-2; D might be TRBD2 (6 bases). The CDR3 contains 16 residues. The V end was cut by 0 bases, the J end by 3 bases, with 12 bases between. Germline V lookup: CDR1 SGHRS, CDR2 YFSETQ. CDR3: CASSLDGGYDTGELFF. The CDR3 bases are TGCGCCAGCAGCTTGGACGGAGGGTACGACACCGGGGAGCTGTTTTTT.

This clonotype came up a few times. The chain joins TRBV20-1 to TRBJ1-4; 7 positions agree with TRBD1. Per germline, CDR1 DFQATT and CDR2 SNEGSKA (reference sequence). The CDR3 totals 14 residues. Germline trimming cut 4 bases from V and 3 bases from J; bases unmatched to any gene: 5. CDR3: CSATGGMSNEKLFF. The CDR3 coding sequence is TGCAGTGCTACAGGGGGAATGTCTAATGAAAAACTGTTTTTT.

This clonotype turned up a few times. V gene TRBV7-9 combines with J gene TRBJ2-3; TRBD1 matches at 7 bases. Unmatched junction bases numbered 3, after V lost 1 base and J lost 11 bases. From germline, CDR1 is SEHNR and CDR2 FQNEAQ (reference sequence). The CDR3 covers 12 residues. CDR3 in DNA: TGTGCCAGCAGCTTAGGATCAGGGGGGCAGTATTTT. It codes for CASSLGSGGQYF.

The chain uses TRBV12-3 or TRBV12-4 and TRBJ2-1; 8 bases match TRBD2. Losses at the gene ends were 7 bases for V and 1 base for J; bases not matched to a gene: 12. The CDR3 sequence is 17 residues long. The CDR3 spells CASTSGRIAGSYNEQFF. The CDR3 bases are TGTGCCAGCACTTCAGGCCGGATAGCGGGGTCCTACAATGAGCAGTTCTTC.

V gene TRBV6-4 combines with J gene TRBJ2-3; 8 bases align to TRBD2. The CDR3 consists of 15 residues. Germline lookup yields CDR1 MRHNA and CDR2 SNTAGT. Trimming at V came to 2 bases and at J to 4 bases, leaving 5 bases not matched to a gene. CDR3 nucleotides: TGTGCCAGCAGTGACAAAGCGGGAGTGTCAGATACGCAGTATTTT. Amino acid sequence: CASSDKAGVSDTQYF.

This clonotype occurred many times. The chain joins TRBV5-6 to TRBJ2-4, with TRBD1 identical over 7 bases. Germline loops: CDR1 SGHDT, CDR2 YYEEEE. CDR3 length: 17 residues. V gave up 1 base and J gave up 2 bases; unmatched junction bases: 9. The CDR3 spells CASSLTAETGPKNIQYF. The CDR3 DNA is TGTGCCAGCAGCTTGACCGCTGAGACAGGGCCCAAAAACATTCAGTACTTC.

This clonotype showed up many times. The chain employs TRBV4-1 and TRBJ2-7; TRBD1 matches 9 bases. CDR1 MGHRA and CDR2 YSYEKL come from the germline V gene. The CDR3 consists of 16 residues. The trim removed 5 bases at V and 5 bases at J, leaving 13 bases unmatched. The CDR3 here is CASSGGLQGARHEQYF. The DNA for the CDR3 is TGCGCCAGCAGCGGAGGATTACAGGGGGCTAGGCACGAGCAGTACTTC.

The chain carries TRBV24-1 and TRBJ1-5, with 8 bases aligning to TRBD1. Looked up from germline, CDR1 is KGHDR and CDR2 is SFDVKD. With 3 bases clipped from V and 7 bases from J, the junction kept 10 bases outside the gene matches. This CDR3 contains 16 residues. As DNA, the CDR3 is TGTGCCACCAGTGATACTAGGACAGGGCAGGGACAGCCCCAGCATTTT. As protein: CATSDTRTGQGQPQHF.

Many counts were recorded for this clonotype. The genes are TRBV15 and TRBJ2-1; D ambiguous. Trimming took 5 bases from V and 0 from J, leaving 11 bases between them. Germline V CDR1 and CDR2: LNHNV, YYDKDF (reference sequence). The CDR3 has 15 residues. CDR3 sequence (DNA): TGTGCCACCAGCGTGCGTACGAGCTCCTACAATGAGCAGTTCTTC. Protein sequence: CATSVRTSSYNEQFF.

The rearrangement links TRBV20-1 to TRBJ2-1; perhaps D is TRBD1 or TRBD2 (5 bases each). The CDR3 has 15 amino acids. Germline CDR1 and CDR2: DFQATT and SNEGSKA (reference sequence). Trimming took 0 bases from V and 5 from J, leaving 14 bases between them. The CDR3, as DNA: TGCAGTGCTAGAGATTCGGGACCAAGGGACAATGAGCAGTTCTTC. This encodes CSARDSGPRDNEQFF.

In this sample, this clonotype turned up many times. This sequence joins TRBV7-9 and TRBJ2-7; D unclear. The length of the CDR3 is 13 residues. Germline lookup yields CDR1 SEHNR and CDR2 FQNEAQ (reference sequence). V dropped 1 base and J dropped 6 bases, with 10 bases sitting between them. CDR3 protein: CASSLVLTGEQYF. The CDR3 DNA reads TGTGCCAGCAGCTTAGTTCTGACCGGCGAGCAGTACTTC.

The chain uses TRBV5-1 and TRBJ2-1, with a tentative D call TRBD1 (5 bases). The V gene's germline CDR1 is SGHRS and CDR2 YFSETQ. Trimming removed 0 bases from V and 8 bases from J, with 15 bases in between. The CDR3 extends over 15 amino acids. In DNA form, the CDR3 reads TGCGCCAGCAGCTTGGGGGGCACATCCTCCCATGAGCAGTTCTTC. It specifies CASSLGGTSSHEQFF.

This clonotype was detected only a few times. The chain uses TRBV20-1 and TRBJ2-3; D remains ambiguous. The ends were cut back, 1 base at V and 1 base at J, with 12 bases in the middle. Germline assignment: CDR1 DFQATT and CDR2 SNEGSKA (reference sequence). The CDR3 is made up of 15 amino acids. This CDR3 reads CSARGERYRTDTQYF. For the CDR3, the DNA is TGCAGTGCTAGAGGAGAGCGCTATCGCACAGATACGCAGTATTTT.

This clonotype was counted between two and nine times. The CDR3 sequence: CASSQEQSSYNEQFF. CDR3 coding DNA: TGCGCCAGCAGCCAAGAACAGAGCTCCTACAATGAGCAGTTCTTC. V gene TRBV4-1 combines with J gene TRBJ2-1; no definite D call. This CDR3 spans 15 amino acids. CDR1 is MGHRA, CDR2 YSYEKL, per germline. V was cut by 0 bases and J by 0 bases, with 6 bases left in between.

The rearrangement links TRBV28 to TRBJ2-7; D could derive from TRBD1 or TRBD2 (5 bases each). Germline CDR1 reads MDHEN; CDR2 reads SYDVKM. V dropped 11 bases and J dropped 4 bases, with 21 bases sitting between them. CDR3 length equals 14 residues. CDR3 sequence reads: CACTSRGRTYEQYF. The CDR3 DNA follows: TGTGCCTGCACCTCTCGGGGCAGAACGTACGAGCAGTACTTC.

This clonotype appeared a few times. The rearrangement links TRBV20-1 to TRBJ2-1, with D possibly matching TRBD2 (6 bases). V was pared by 1 base and J by 4 bases, with 14 bases between. The CDR3 consists of 15 residues. Looked up from germline, CDR1 is DFQATT and CDR2 is SNEGSKA (reference sequence). The CDR3 reads CSARVVGGVYNEQFF. The CDR3 region has the DNA TGCAGTGCTAGAGTCGTAGGCGGGGTATACAATGAGCAGTTCTTC.

This clonotype was found a few times. The chain links TRBV9 to TRBJ2-7, with 7 positions matching TRBD2. Germline CDR1 and CDR2: SGDLS and YYNGEE. The CDR3 has 16 amino acids. With 2 bases clipped from V and 2 bases from J, the junction kept 10 bases outside the gene matches. The CDR3 DNA is TGTGCCAGCAGCGTCAGCGGGACCGGATCTCCCTACGAGCAGTACTTC. Its protein product is CASSVSGTGSPYEQYF.

This chain joins TRBV20-1 and TRBJ2-2; D is uncertain. Trimming removed 0 bases from V and 6 bases from J, with 14 bases in between. CDR3 length: 15 residues. Germline-derived CDR1 and CDR2 are DFQATT and SNEGSKA (reference sequence). The CDR3 coding sequence is TGCAGTGCTAGAGAGAGAGCCATTTGGGCCGGGGAGCTGTTTTTT. As protein: CSARERAIWAGELFF.

The chain uses TRBV12-3 or TRBV12-4 and TRBJ2-5; TRBD2 is a possible D gene (6 bases). V was shortened by 6 bases and J by 4 bases, with 9 bases between the two germline ends. The CDR3 consists of 12 residues. The DNA of the CDR3 is TGTGCCAGCAGAGGCGGGATAGAGACCCAGTACTTC. Protein product: CASRGGIETQYF.

This clonotype was detected many times. The rearrangement links TRBV7-9 to TRBJ2-1; D could derive from TRBD1 or TRBD2 (5 bases each). From germline, CDR1 is SEHNR and CDR2 FQNEAQ (reference sequence). Trimming removed 1 base at V and 2 bases at J, with 12 bases between. CDR3 length equals 16 residues. The CDR3 region is CASSLVGTAPYNEQFF. CDR3 coding DNA: TGTGCCAGCAGCTTAGTTGGGACCGCACCCTACAATGAGCAGTTCTTC.

This clonotype has ten or more counts. This chain uses TRBV6-6 with TRBJ1-4, with a weak D call TRBD1 (5 bases). Germline V gene data show CDR1 as MNHNY and CDR2 as SVGAGI (reference sequence). This CDR3 comprises 13 residues. Trimming left V 5 bases short and J 11 bases short, with 15 bases between. The CDR3 nucleotides are TGTGCCAGCAGTCTAGACCCCGGGGGGAAACTGTTTTTT. It yields the protein CASSLDPGGKLFF.

This clonotype was found a few times. The CDR3 reads CASSGSGGPYNEQFF. In DNA form, the CDR3 reads TGTGCCAGCAGCGGTAGCGGGGGCCCGTACAATGAGCAGTTCTTC. This sequence joins TRBV7-9 and TRBJ2-1, with 9 bases identical to TRBD2. This CDR3 has 15 residues. Unmatched junction bases numbered 6, after V lost 5 bases and J lost 4 bases. Looked up from germline, CDR1 is SEHNR and CDR2 is FQNEAQ (reference sequence).

This clonotype has only a few counts. V and J are TRBV12-3 or TRBV12-4 and TRBJ2-2; the match to TRBD2 covers 8 bases. The V segment lost 6 bases and the J segment 1 base; nucleotides outside the gene matches: 7. The CDR3 is made up of 16 amino acids. CDR3 nucleotide sequence: TGTGCCAGCAGGCCAATCAGCGGGAGGAACACCGGGGAGCTGTTTTTT. Amino acids: CASRPISGRNTGELFF.

This clonotype was observed many times. The CDR3 region is CSGSGQMETQYF. CDR3 nucleotide sequence: TGCAGTGGATCGGGACAGATGGAGACCCAGTACTTC. The gene calls are TRBV20-1 and TRBJ2-5, with TRBD1 matching 7 bases. The junction had 7 bases not matched to a gene; V was cut back by 7 bases and J by 5 bases. This CDR3 comprises 12 residues. The germline gives CDR1 DFQATT, CDR2 SNEGSKA (reference sequence).